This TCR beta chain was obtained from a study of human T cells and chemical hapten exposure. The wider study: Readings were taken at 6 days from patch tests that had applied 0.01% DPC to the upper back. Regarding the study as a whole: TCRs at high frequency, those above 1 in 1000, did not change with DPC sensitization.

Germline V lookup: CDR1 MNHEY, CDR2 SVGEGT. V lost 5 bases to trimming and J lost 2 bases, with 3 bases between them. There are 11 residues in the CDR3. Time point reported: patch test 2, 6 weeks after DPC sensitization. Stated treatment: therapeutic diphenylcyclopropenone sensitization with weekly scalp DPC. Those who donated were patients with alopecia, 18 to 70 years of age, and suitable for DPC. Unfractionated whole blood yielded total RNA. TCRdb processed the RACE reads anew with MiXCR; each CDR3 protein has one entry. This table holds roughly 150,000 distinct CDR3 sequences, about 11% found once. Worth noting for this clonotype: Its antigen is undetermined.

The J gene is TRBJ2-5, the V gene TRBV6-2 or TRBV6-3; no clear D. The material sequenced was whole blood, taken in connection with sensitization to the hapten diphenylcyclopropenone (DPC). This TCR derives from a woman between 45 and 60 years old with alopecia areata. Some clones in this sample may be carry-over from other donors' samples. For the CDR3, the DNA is TGTGCCAGCAGTCGACAAGAGACCCAGTACTTC. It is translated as CASSRQETQYF.